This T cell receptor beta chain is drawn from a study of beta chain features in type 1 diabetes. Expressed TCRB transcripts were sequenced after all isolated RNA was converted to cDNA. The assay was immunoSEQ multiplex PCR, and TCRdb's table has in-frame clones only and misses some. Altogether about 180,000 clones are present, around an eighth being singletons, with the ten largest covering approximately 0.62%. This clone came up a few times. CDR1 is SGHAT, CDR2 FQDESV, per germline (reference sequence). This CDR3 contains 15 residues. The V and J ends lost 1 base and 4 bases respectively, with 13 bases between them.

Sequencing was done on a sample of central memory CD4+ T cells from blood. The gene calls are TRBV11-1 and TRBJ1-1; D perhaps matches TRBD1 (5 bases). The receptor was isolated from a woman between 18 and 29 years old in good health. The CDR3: CASSLEGRRGTEAFF. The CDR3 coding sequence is TGTGCCAGCAGCTTAGAGGGACGGAGGGGCACTGAAGCTTTCTTT. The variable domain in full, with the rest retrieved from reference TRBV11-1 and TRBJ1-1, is EAEVAQSPRYKITEKSQAVAFWCDPISGHATLYWYRQILGQGPELLVQFQDESVVDDSQLPKDRFSAERLKGVDSTLKIQPAELGDSAMYLCASSLEGRRGTEAFFGQGTRLTVV.